These 10 T cell receptor beta chains share one sample of origin, sequenced in a study of CD8+CD57+ T cells in acquired aplastic anemia (dated by TCRdb to the late 2010s). TCRdb lists the instrument as Illumina HiSeq 2000. TCR beta VDJ combination and CDR3 sequence profiling used genomic DNA as the template. TCRdb took the public reads, trimmed them with fastp at Q25, ran MiXCR for clone calling and kept in-frame beta chains. Rows merge per CDR3 protein into single entries with the most common DNA and genes. This sample gives around 250,000 distinct CDR3 sequences in total; 55% to 65% of them show up just once. Approximately 8.2% of the sample comes from the top ten. Sequenced: sorted CD4+, CD8+, or CD8+CD57+ T cells (not recorded which) from PBMCs. These TCRs come from a human donor with severe aplastic anemia or a healthy control (not recorded which).

The rearrangement joins TRBV27 to TRBJ2-1; TRBD2 might be the D (6 bases). Looked up from germline, CDR1 is MNHEY and CDR2 is SMNVEV (reference sequence). The ends were cut back, 8 bases at V and 5 bases at J, with 25 bases in the middle. This CDR3 comprises 17 residues. The chain's CDR3 is CASVRHPEGGGDNEQFF. The DNA of the CDR3 is TGTGCCAGCGTACGTCACCCCGAGGGAGGCGGGGACAATGAGCAGTTCTTC.

The rearrangement joins TRBV24-1 to TRBJ1-1; 7 bases align to TRBD1. This CDR3 spans 13 amino acids. The J segment lost 6 bases and the V segment lost 4 bases, leaving 4 bases of the junction unmatched. The V gene's germline CDR1 is KGHDR and CDR2 SFDVKD. The CDR3 is CATSDPGQSEAFF. The CDR3 nucleotides are TGTGCCACCAGTGACCCGGGACAGTCTGAAGCTTTCTTT.

This clonotype was detected a few times. CDR3 region: CASSLGGQGQETQYF. The CDR3 nucleotides read TGTGCCAGCAGCTTAGGGGGACAGGGTCAAGAGACCCAGTACTTC. The chain is built from TRBV7-9 and TRBJ2-5, with 9 bases fitting TRBD1. This CDR3 is 15 amino acids long. In germline, CDR1 is SEHNR, CDR2 FQNEAQ (reference sequence). J lost 2 bases, V lost 1 base, and 2 bases had no gene match. The variable domain in full, with the rest retrieved from reference TRBV7-9 and TRBJ2-5, is DTGVSQNPRHKITKRGQNVTFRCDPISEHNRLYWYRQTLGQGPEFLTYFQNEAQLEKSRLLSDRFSAERPKGSFSTLEIQRTEQGDSAMYLCASSLGGQGQETQYFGPGTRLLVL.

The chain is built from TRBV2 and TRBJ1-5; TRBD1 matches 8 bases. This CDR3 has 14 amino acids. With V trimmed by 3 bases and J by 7 bases, 5 bases remained unmatched. Germline assignment: CDR1 SNHLY and CDR2 FYNNEI. The CDR3 coding sequence is TGTGCCAGCAGTGAGGACAGGGCGGGCCAGCCCCAGCATTTT. Amino acids: CASSEDRAGQPQHF.

A remark on this clonotype: The junction departs from the called germline gene at one end, perhaps through a read error. CDR3 loop: CASSHDAGGAGETQYF. CDR3 coding DNA: TGCGCCAGCAGCCACGATGCCGGGGGGGCCGGGGAGACCCAGTACTTC. The chain combines TRBV7-3 with TRBJ2-5; 8 bases are shared with TRBD2. Germline V CDR1 and CDR2: SGHTA, FQGTGA. The length of the CDR3 is 16 residues. Variable domain in full (rest from reference TRBV7-3 and TRBJ2-5): GAGVSQTPSNKVTEKGKYVELRCDPISGHTALYWYRQSLGQGPEFLIYFQGTGAADDSGLPNDRFFAVRPEGSVSTLKIQRTERGDSAVYLCASSHDAGGAGETQYFGPGTRLLVL.

This clonotype appeared many times. The chain carries TRBV6-4 and TRBJ2-2; D remains ambiguous. V was clipped by 2 bases and J by 3 bases, with 4 bases between them. Germline V lookup: CDR1 MRHNA, CDR2 SNTAGT. CDR3 length: 13 residues. CDR3 in amino acids: CASSDRDTGELFF. Here the CDR3 DNA reads TGTGCCAGCAGTGACAGGGACACCGGGGAGCTGTTTTTT.

This clonotype occurred once. This chain connects TRBV20-1 to TRBJ2-2; weak D call: TRBD2 (7 bases). In germline, CDR1 is DFQATT, CDR2 SNEGSKA (reference sequence). This CDR3 is built from 15 residues. V shed 1 base and J shed 4 bases, with 13 bases lying between them. For the CDR3, the DNA is TGCAGTGCTAGAGTGGGGGGGCCAGGCACCGGGGAGCTGTTTTTT. This encodes CSARVGGPGTGELFF.

The chain carries TRBV12-3 or TRBV12-4 and TRBJ2-7, with TRBD2 identical over 9 bases. V was pared by 4 bases and J by 0 bases, with 4 bases of the junction left unmatched. CDR3 length: 15 residues. Here the CDR3 DNA reads TGTGCCAGCAGTTACCTAGCGGGAAGCTCCTACGAGCAGTACTTC. Amino acids: CASSYLAGSSYEQYF.

The J gene is TRBJ2-7, the V gene TRBV7-2; the match to TRBD2 covers 9 bases. V was pared by 1 base and J by 4 bases, with 5 bases of the junction left unmatched. Germline V gene lookup returns CDR1 SGHTA and CDR2 FQGNSA. The CDR3 is 15 residues long. CDR3 in amino acids: CASSLELSGGYEQYF. CDR3 coding DNA: TGTGCCAGCAGCTTAGAGCTTAGCGGGGGTTACGAGCAGTACTTC.

This clonotype was seen only a few times. The chain employs TRBV20-1 and TRBJ1-5; D remains unclear. Germline CDR1 DFQATT, CDR2 SNEGSKA (reference sequence). V was trimmed by 2 bases and J by 1 base, leaving 12 bases between them. This CDR3 contains 15 residues. CDR3 sequence reads: CSARTEESSNQPQHF. The CDR3 DNA is TGCAGTGCTAGAACGGAAGAATCCAGCAATCAGCCCCAGCATTTT.